This entry is about one T cell receptor beta chain. The antigen is unknown. It was CD45RO-negative cells, positively selected for CCR7, that made up naive CD8 cells, with terminally differentiated effector memory CD45RA+ cells excluded. Only Caucasian adults living in Nashville, Tennessee served as donors. The sample is drawn from a study of shared clonotypes between healthy human individuals. Study-level results: Specimens sampled were limited to blood, with tissue repertoires likely differing. An anticipated effect of sequencing depth on clonotype sharing among donors was recognized.

At the deep level, the assay was run. TCRdb's copy holds only in-frame clones and misses some; the assay was immunoSEQ multiplex PCR. The sample records roughly 1,800,000 clones, 85% to 95% being singletons. V shed 8 bases, J shed 10 bases, and the junction held 9 bases outside the gene matches. Germline V gives CDR1 GTSNPN, CDR2 SVGIG (reference sequence). This CDR3 contains 12 residues. The sequence came from a young man in good health. The chain joins TRBV30 to TRBJ2-2; 8 bases agree with TRBD2. The sample consisted of naive CD8+ T cells sorted from blood. The CDR3, as DNA: TGTGCCGCGGGACTAGGCGGTGCGGAGCTGTTTTTT. Its translation: CAAGLGGAELFF.